This T cell receptor (beta chain) appears in the sequencing data of a study of Ad26.COV2.S vaccination and SARS-CoV-2 variants. Using immunoSEQ multiplex PCR, the repertoire was profiled, and TCRdb retains in-frame clones only, with some absent. The sample contains some 340,000 clones, 85% of which appear only once. V was clipped by 1 base and J by 5 bases; unmatched bases: 2. The CDR3 extends over 14 amino acids. Germline V gene lookup returns CDR1 SNHLY and CDR2 FYNNEI. This sample's treatment: some 20 received Ad26.COV2.S at low or high dose, single or two shots; about five received placebo; per-sample allocation not given. Samples were taken on day 63 after the first vaccine or placebo injection. This adult donor, from Boston, was 18-55 years old.

The input for sequencing was peripheral blood, taken in a trial of Ad26.COV2.S vaccine versus placebo. This rearrangement joins TRBV2 to TRBJ2-7; 10 bases fit TRBD1. The TCR was taken from a person aged 18-65 years who received the Ad26.COV2.S COVID-19 vaccine or a placebo. The CDR3: CASSEGQGAHEQYF. The DNA for the CDR3 is TGTGCCAGCAGTGAAGGACAGGGGGCTCACGAGCAGTACTTC.